Presented here are 28 T cell receptor beta chains from one specimen sequenced in a study of cytomegalovirus exposure and HLA in healthy donors. 60 Vbeta and 13 Jbeta primers were used in PCR. Here immunoSEQ multiplex PCR was the method, and the copy in TCRdb shows in-frame clones only, minus some. The sample records 250,000 or so clones, nearly 95% being singletons. Input material: PBMCs. These receptors were collected from a girl between 2 and 10 years old in good health and CMV-seronegative.

The J gene is TRBJ2-2, the V gene TRBV25-1; 10 nucleotides align to TRBD2. Trimming at V came to 6 bases and at J to 1 base, leaving 5 bases not matched to a gene. The CDR3 totals 16 residues. Germline V gene sequence: CDR1 MGHDK, CDR2 SYGVNS. The CDR3 reads CASSKRTSGNTGELFF. The CDR3 coding sequence is TGTGCCAGCAGCAAAAGGACTAGCGGGAACACCGGGGAGCTGTTTTTT.

The chain combines TRBV18 with TRBJ1-4; TRBD1 is a possible D gene (5 bases). Trimming shortened V by 3 bases and J by 7 bases, and 15 bases separated the two germline ends. The CDR3 runs to 15 residues. Germline V gene data show CDR1 as KGHSH and CDR2 as LQKENI. The CDR3, as DNA: TGTGCCAGCTCACCCACGCGAGGGGAGGTTGAAAAACTGTTTTTT. It yields the protein CASSPTRGEVEKLFF.

V and J are TRBV4-1 and TRBJ2-2; D uncertain. Germline V CDR1 and CDR2: MGHRA, YSYEKL. Trimming pared 1 base from V and 3 bases from J, leaving 6 bases between. This CDR3 comprises 14 residues. Here the CDR3 DNA reads TGCGCCAGCAGCCAAGGCCACTACACCGGGGAGCTGTTTTTT. The encoded protein is CASSQGHYTGELFF.

This clone was found once. CDR3 residues: CASSPIGTSGSNEQFF. CDR3 bases: TGTGCCAGCAGCCCCATCGGGACTAGCGGGAGTAATGAGCAGTTCTTC. The chain carries TRBV7-9 and TRBJ2-1; 14 nucleotides line up with TRBD2. The CDR3 runs to 16 residues. Germline-derived CDR1 and CDR2 are SEHNR and FQNEAQ (reference sequence). V was clipped by 5 bases and J by 7 bases; unmatched bases: 7.

In this sample, this clone turned up a few times. The chain links TRBV7-9 to TRBJ1-1, with D possibly TRBD1 on 6 matching bases. This CDR3 has 15 residues. CDR1 is SEHNR, CDR2 FQNEAQ, per germline (reference sequence). Trimming removed 0 bases at V and 4 bases at J, with 12 bases between. Here the CDR3 reads CASSLAAGASTEAFF. DNA for the CDR3: TGTGCCAGCAGCTTAGCCGCGGGGGCGAGCACTGAAGCTTTCTTT. The whole variable domain, remainder taken from reference TRBV7-9 and TRBJ1-1, is DTGVSQNPRHKITKRGQNVTFRCDPISEHNRLYWYRQTLGQGPEFLTYFQNEAQLEKSRLLSDRFSAERPKGSFSTLEIQRTEQGDSAMYLCASSLAAGASTEAFFGQGTRLTVV.

The chain recombines TRBV7-9 with TRBJ2-5, with TRBD2 matching 11 bases. V shed 1 base, J shed 1 base, and the junction held 5 bases outside the gene matches. The CDR3 loop spans 17 amino acids. Germline lookup yields CDR1 SEHNR and CDR2 FQNEAQ (reference sequence). CDR3 region: CASSLVSGTSGQETQYF. In DNA form, the CDR3 reads TGTGCCAGCAGCTTAGTATCCGGGACTAGCGGCCAAGAGACCCAGTACTTC.

This rearrangement joins TRBV5-1 to TRBJ2-7, with D possibly TRBD2 on 6 matching bases. The CDR3 has 14 residues. Germline V gene sequence: CDR1 SGHRS, CDR2 YFSETQ. The V and J ends lost 4 bases and 0 bases respectively, with 11 bases between them. In DNA form, the CDR3 reads TGCGCCAGCAGCCAGGGAGGAGTCTCCTACGAGCAGTACTTC. It is translated as CASSQGGVSYEQYF.

The V call is TRBV19, the J call TRBJ2-7; 9 bases are a match to TRBD1. The junction had 10 bases not matched to a gene; V was cut back by 6 bases and J by 7 bases. The CDR3 runs to 14 residues. Germline V lookup: CDR1 LNHDA, CDR2 SQIVND (reference sequence). In nucleotides, the CDR3 is TGTGCCAGTAGGACGGTACAGGGGGCTGGGGAGCAGTACTTC. Protein product: CASRTVQGAGEQYF. The full variable domain, with the rest looked up from reference TRBV19 and TRBJ2-7, is DGGITQSPKYLFRKEGQNVTLSCEQNLNHDAMYWYRQDPGQGLRLIYYSQIVNDFQKGDIAEGYSVSREKKESFPLTVTSAQKNPTAFYLCASRTVQGAGEQYFGPGTRLTVT.

This rearrangement joins TRBV4-2 to TRBJ1-3; 9 bases map to TRBD1. CDR1 and CDR2 (germline): LGHNA, YNFKEQ. The CDR3 is 18 amino acids. Unmatched junction bases numbered 8, after V lost 0 bases and J lost 2 bases. The CDR3 sequence is CASSQDTRDRVAGNTIYF. The CDR3 bases are TGTGCCAGCAGCCAAGATACCCGGGACAGGGTGGCTGGAAACACCATATATTTT.

The chain is built from TRBV5-6 and TRBJ2-1; 9 nucleotides match TRBD1. The germline V gene has CDR1 SGHDT and CDR2 YYEEEE. The trim removed 5 bases at V and 8 bases at J, leaving 8 bases unmatched. This CDR3 comprises 14 residues. The CDR3, as DNA: TGTGCCAGCAGATCCGGGACAGGGTCGTATGAGCAGTTCTTC. It codes for CASRSGTGSYEQFF.

The CDR3 here is CASSQDWSSEFYEQYF. For the CDR3, the DNA is TGCGCCAGCAGCCAAGATTGGAGTAGCGAGTTTTACGAGCAGTACTTC. The chain links TRBV4-1 to TRBJ2-7; tentative D call: TRBD2 (5 bases). Trimming removed 0 bases at V and 4 bases at J, with 16 bases between. Germline V gene sequence: CDR1 MGHRA, CDR2 YSYEKL. The CDR3 has 16 residues.

The CDR3 DNA reads TGCAGCGTGCTTACAGGGGCGCCCTACGAGCAGTACTTC. Residues: CSVLTGAPYEQYF. The chain links TRBV29-1 to TRBJ2-7; 7 bases are shared with TRBD1. The CDR3 contains 13 residues. Germline CDR1 is SQVTM and CDR2 is ANQGSEA. V was clipped by 6 bases and J by 2 bases; unmatched bases: 7.

V gene TRBV6-5 combines with J gene TRBJ2-2; the match to TRBD2 covers 9 bases. In germline, CDR1 is MNHEY, CDR2 SVGAGI. The CDR3 spans 15 residues. Trimming at V came to 5 bases and at J to 3 bases, leaving 4 bases not matched to a gene. The CDR3 nucleotides are TGTGCCAGCAGTCATATAGCGGGGGACACCGGGGAGCTGTTTTTT. This encodes CASSHIAGDTGELFF.

This sequence joins TRBV18 and TRBJ1-6; the match to TRBD1 covers 9 bases. Germline assignment: CDR1 KGHSH and CDR2 LQKENI. Trimming cost V 2 bases and J 9 bases; bases outside gene matches: 5. The CDR3 consists of 15 residues. The CDR3: CASSPRTGESSPLHF. The CDR3 region has the DNA TGTGCCAGCTCACCAAGGACAGGGGAGAGTTCACCCCTCCACTTT.

The chain has TRBV10-3 and TRBJ1-4, with a tentative D call TRBD1 (5 bases). The CDR3 is 15 amino acids. The V end was cut by 3 bases, the J end by 2 bases, with 10 bases between. Germline-derived CDR1 and CDR2 are ENHRY and SYGVKD. The DNA of the CDR3 is TGTGCCATCAGTGAATCAGGGCCCACTAATGAAAAACTGTTTTTT. Encoded protein: CAISESGPTNEKLFF.

The chain uses TRBV27 and TRBJ1-4; no clear D gene. Germline CDR1 is MNHEY and CDR2 is SMNVEV (reference sequence). V was shortened by 4 bases and J by 4 bases, with 7 bases between the two germline ends. CDR3 length equals 13 residues. Here the CDR3 DNA reads TGTGCCAGCAGTTGGAGGCTTAATGAAAAACTGTTTTTT. It is translated as CASSWRLNEKLFF.

The chain combines TRBV6-5 with TRBJ1-3; weak D call: TRBD1 (5 bases). The CDR3 has 14 residues. Germline CDR1 reads MNHEY; CDR2 reads SVGAGI. The V and J ends lost 6 bases and 0 bases respectively, with 9 bases between them. This CDR3 reads CASSTGHSGNTIYF. Written as DNA, the CDR3 is TGTGCCAGCAGCACAGGCCACTCTGGAAACACCATATATTTT.

V usage is TRBV2 and J usage is TRBJ1-4, with unresolved D. Per germline, CDR1 SNHLY and CDR2 FYNNEI. V was trimmed by 4 bases and J by 0 bases, leaving 6 bases between them. This CDR3 contains 14 residues. The CDR3 region is CASSVQATNEKLFF. The CDR3 DNA sequence: TGTGCCAGCAGTGTTCAGGCAACTAATGAAAAACTGTTTTTT.

The chain couples TRBV10-1 to TRBJ2-2; no clear D gene. Looked up from germline, CDR1 is WNHNN and CDR2 is SYGVQD (reference sequence). Trimming left V 2 bases short and J 0 bases short, with 7 bases between. The CDR3 is 15 amino acids. The CDR3 sequence: CASSEGQPNTGELFF. CDR3 in DNA: TGCGCCAGCAGTGAGGGGCAGCCGAACACCGGGGAGCTGTTTTTT.

This clone was observed once. This chain connects TRBV5-4 to TRBJ2-7; 7 bases map to TRBD2. The junction had 0 bases not matched to a gene; V was cut back by 3 bases and J by 0 bases. The CDR3 runs 13 residues. Germline V gene sequence: CDR1 SGHNT, CDR2 YYREEE (reference sequence). The CDR3 sequence is CASSSSGSYEQYF. The CDR3 DNA reads TGTGCCAGCAGCTCTAGCGGCTCCTACGAGCAGTACTTC.

The V gene is TRBV19, the J gene TRBJ2-7; 11 bases map to TRBD2. V shed 3 bases, J shed 3 bases, and the junction held 4 bases outside the gene matches. The CDR3 is made up of 15 amino acids. Germline CDR1 reads LNHDA; CDR2 reads SQIVND (reference sequence). The CDR3 coding sequence is TGTGCCAGTAGTATTTCCGGGACTAGCGGCTACGAGCAGTACTTC. Translation gives CASSISGTSGYEQYF.

The J gene is TRBJ1-2, the V gene TRBV2, with a weak D call TRBD1 (6 bases). Trimming left V 1 base short and J 5 bases short, with 8 bases between. Germline V gene data show CDR1 as SNHLY and CDR2 as FYNNEI. CDR3 size: 13 residues. In DNA form, the CDR3 reads TGTGCCAGCAGTGAAGACAGGGTGTATGGCTACACCTTC. Its translation is CASSEDRVYGYTF.

The rearrangement joins TRBV2 to TRBJ2-5; tentatively, D is TRBD2 (7 bases). Germline V gene data show CDR1 as SNHLY and CDR2 as FYNNEI. This CDR3 is 14 amino acids long. V was trimmed by 5 bases and J by 1 base, leaving 11 bases between them. CDR3 sequence: CASSRGGPQETQYF. The CDR3 nucleotides read TGTGCCAGCAGTAGGGGGGGGCCCCAAGAGACCCAGTACTTC. Supplemented by reference TRBV2 and TRBJ2-5, the full variable domain reads EPEVTQTPSHQVTQMGQEVILRCVPISNHLYFYWYRQILGQKVEFLVSFYNNEISEKSEIFDDQFSVERPDGSNFTLKIRSTKLEDSAMYFCASSRGGPQETQYFGPGTRLLVL.

This clone appeared a few times. The gene calls are TRBV4-2 and TRBJ1-3, with D unresolved. The CDR3 is made up of 16 amino acids. V was shortened by 0 bases and J by 5 bases, with 14 bases between the two germline ends. CDR1 is LGHNA and CDR2 is YNFKEQ in the germline V gene. Here the CDR3 reads CASSQEIEPPRNTIYF. CDR3 DNA sequence: TGTGCCAGCAGCCAAGAAATCGAGCCCCCCAGAAACACCATATATTTT.

The chain links TRBV7-6 to TRBJ2-1; 9 positions agree with TRBD2. V dropped 1 base and J dropped 9; count of bases not matched to a gene: 10. The germline CDR1 and CDR2 sequences are SGHVS and FNYEAQ. This CDR3 is 16 amino acids long. As DNA, the CDR3 is TGTGCCAGCAGCTTAGGTTGGCGGGAGGGTTATGGTGAGCAGTTCTTC. As protein: CASSLGWREGYGEQFF. The full variable domain, in which reference TRBV7-6 and TRBJ2-1 provide the parts outside the CDR3, is GAGVSQSPRYKVTKRGQDVALRCDPISGHVSLYWYRQALGQGPEFLTYFNYEAQQDKSGLPNDRFSAERPEGSISTLTIQRTEQRDSAMYRCASSLGWREGYGEQFFGPGTRLTVL.

The chain has TRBV12-2 and TRBJ1-5. TRBV12-2 is a known pseudogene. There are 12 residues in the CDR3. For the CDR3, the DNA is TGTGCAAGTCGCTTAGGAGGTCAGCCCCAGCATTTT. Its protein is CASRLGGQPQHF.

The chain has TRBV5-3 and TRBJ2-7; tentative D call: TRBD2 (6 bases). TRBV5-3 is noted as an ORF with a role that remains uncertain. V was clipped by 0 bases and J by 0 bases, with 10 bases between them. The CDR3 consists of 15 residues. The CDR3 DNA reads as TGTGCCAGAAGCTTGGAGGAGGGGTACTCCTACGAGCAGTACTTC. Its protein product is CARSLEEGYSYEQYF.

The J gene is TRBJ1-2, the V gene TRBV7-8; perhaps TRBD1 as D (6 bases). CDR1 and CDR2 from the germline V gene are SGHVS and FQNEAQ. Trimming shortened V by 1 base and J by 2 bases, and 8 bases separated the two germline ends. The length of the CDR3 is 14 residues. Here the CDR3 reads CASSLVTGNYGYTF. CDR3 bases: TGTGCCAGCAGCTTAGTAACAGGGAACTATGGCTACACCTTC.